The following is a T cell receptor beta chain sequence with its context. The antigen is not known. The source of the sample is a study of CD8 T cell repertoires and HIV-1 epitope variants. The V gene's germline CDR1 is SGHNT and CDR2 YENEEA. The CDR3 contains 17 residues. With V trimmed by 1 base and J by 3 bases, 9 bases remained unmatched. Sequenced by immunoSEQ multiplex PCR; TCRdb stores in-frame clones only, minus some. This table has 5,800 or so clones, 66% appearing once. The TCR sequence derives from a male donor with HIV. The V gene is TRBV11-3, the J gene TRBJ2-7, with 10 bases fitting TRBD2. The specimen sequenced was cultured CD8+ T cells derived from PBMCs. The CDR3 is CASSLGLAGRTDYEQYF. Here the CDR3 DNA reads TGTGCCAGCAGCTTAGGACTAGCGGGCCGCACTGACTACGAGCAGTACTTC.